A single sample gave rise to the 4 T cell receptor beta chains below, sequenced in a study of blood T cell repertoires in COVID-19. Here immunoSEQ multiplex PCR was the method, and the copy in TCRdb shows in-frame clones only, minus some. The profile shows about 380,000 clones, more than 65% of them singletons. Sample: peripheral blood. These receptors all come from a human donor with acute or convalescent COVID-19. The donor label of this sample is uncertain.

CDR3 region: CASSQAPGRAKETQYF. The CDR3 nucleotides read TGTGCCAGCAGCCAAGCCCCCGGGAGGGCTAAAGAGACCCAGTACTTC. The chain links TRBV3-1 (or the pseudogene TRBV3-2) to TRBJ2-5; 8 bases are a match to TRBD2. The V gene's germline CDR1 is LGHDT and CDR2 YNNKEL (reference sequence). The CDR3 extends over 16 amino acids. J gave up 3 bases and V 1 base, and 7 bases lay outside the gene matches.

The chain carries TRBV4-2 and TRBJ2-5; D is possibly TRBD2 (5 bases). Germline-derived CDR1 and CDR2 are LGHNA and YNFKEQ. V was trimmed by 0 bases and J by 3 bases, leaving 14 bases between them. CDR3 length: 16 residues. CDR3: CASSQDFRTGEETQYF. CDR3 in DNA: TGTGCCAGCAGCCAAGATTTCAGGACTGGAGAAGAGACCCAGTACTTC.

The chain employs TRBV5-1 and TRBJ2-7; TRBD1 matches 10 bases. Germline CDR1 reads SGHRS; CDR2 reads YFSETQ. This CDR3 comprises 15 residues. The trim removed 2 bases at V and 3 bases at J, leaving 5 bases unmatched. CDR3 protein: CASSFGTGAIYEQYF. CDR3 nucleotide sequence: TGCGCCAGCAGCTTCGGGACAGGGGCCATCTACGAGCAGTACTTC.

In DNA form, the CDR3 reads TGTGCCAGCAGTTTTTCCCTAGCGGGAGGCAGCTCCTACAATGAGCAGTTCTTC. The encoded protein is CASSFSLAGGSSYNEQFF. The chain carries TRBV27 and TRBJ2-1; the match to TRBD2 covers 11 bases. Germline CDR1 reads MNHEY; CDR2 reads SMNVEV (reference sequence). The V and J ends lost 3 bases and 0 bases, in that order; junction bases with no gene match: 7. The CDR3 sequence is 18 residues long.